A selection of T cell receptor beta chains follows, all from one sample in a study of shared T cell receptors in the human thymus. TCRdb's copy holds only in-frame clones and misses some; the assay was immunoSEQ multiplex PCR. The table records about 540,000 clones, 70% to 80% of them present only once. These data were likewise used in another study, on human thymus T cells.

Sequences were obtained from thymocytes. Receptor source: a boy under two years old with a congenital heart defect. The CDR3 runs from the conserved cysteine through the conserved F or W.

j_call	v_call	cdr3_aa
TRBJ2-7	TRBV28	CASSLYGQEAGEQYF
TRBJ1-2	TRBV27	CASSLNPTGYYGYTF
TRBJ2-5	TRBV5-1	CASSLASGLAELYQETQYF
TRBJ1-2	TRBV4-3	CASSPRTGTGYNRYGYTF
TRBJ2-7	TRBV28	CASSLSLAAPSYEQYF
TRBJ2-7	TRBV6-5	CASSYPGTSGTYEQYF
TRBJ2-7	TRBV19	CASSTGQGPTEQYF
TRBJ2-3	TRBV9	CASSVKSSGMGAADTQYF
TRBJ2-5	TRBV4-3	CASSQDRGGQETQYF
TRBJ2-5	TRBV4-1	CASSQVGREGLKETQYF
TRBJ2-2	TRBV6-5	CASSYSAGETGELFF
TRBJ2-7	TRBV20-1	CSAMRGEQYF
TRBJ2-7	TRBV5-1	CASSSGTFSYEQYF
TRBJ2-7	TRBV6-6	CASSYGRGTSSYEQYF
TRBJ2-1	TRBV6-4	CASSDSTSGRAAYNEQFF
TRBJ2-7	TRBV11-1	CVERLAGGTYEQYF
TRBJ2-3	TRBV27	CASSFGLAGDDTQYF
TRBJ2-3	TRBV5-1	CASSLSPSGSGDTQYF
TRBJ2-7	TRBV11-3	CASSRGSGGFHEQYF
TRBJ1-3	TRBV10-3	CAISESSKKQGYSGNTIYF
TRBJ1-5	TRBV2	CASSADSNNQPQHF
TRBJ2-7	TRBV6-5	CASSPGRYEQYF
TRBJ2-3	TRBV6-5	CASSQDREFTDTQYF
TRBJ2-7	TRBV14	CASSPDRDGEQYF
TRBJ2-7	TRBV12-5	CASGLGGTEQYF
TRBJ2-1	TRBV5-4	CASSPIAGGYNEQFF
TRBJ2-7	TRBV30	CAWSTIGGYLSYEQYF
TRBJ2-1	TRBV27	CASSKRVGGLAAGVYNEQFF
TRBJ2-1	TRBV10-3	CAISDDTGAVEQFF
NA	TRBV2	CASRRLAGGSYEQYF
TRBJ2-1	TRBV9	CASSLILAGGPNEQFF
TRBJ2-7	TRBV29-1	CSVEQTPGSYEQYF
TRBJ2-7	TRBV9	CASSESGRAPAHEQYF
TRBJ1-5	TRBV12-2	CASRLAQKGLSPNQPQHF
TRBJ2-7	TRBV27	CASSPRGAGEQYF
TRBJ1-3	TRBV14	CASSLRQGISGNTIYF
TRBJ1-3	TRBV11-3	CASSLDGPTGRRNTIYF
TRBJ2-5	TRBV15	CATRTRSSSQETQYF
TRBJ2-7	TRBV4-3	CASSQEAAGPSYEQYF
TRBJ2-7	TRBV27	CASNHARGRYGEQYF
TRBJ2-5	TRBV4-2	CASSQMGMAGALEETQYF
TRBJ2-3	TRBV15	CATSRGLEYADTQYF
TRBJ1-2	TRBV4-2	CASSPGAAGDYGYTF
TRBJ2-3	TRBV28	CASSSGQGNADTQYF
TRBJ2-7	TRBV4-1	CASSQVPGQGYEQYF
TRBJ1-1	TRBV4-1	CASSQDPRGYQGVPEAFF